This T cell receptor beta chain originates from a study of T cells in Graves' hyperthyroidism and ophthalmopathy. Study-level background: Blood from the periphery was taken at initial diagnosis, before any treatment. Study-level findings and limits: Ophthalmopathy got predicted by the model a median around 6.6 months before its onset.

For this clonotype: Antigen: not known.

Active moderate-to-severe ophthalmopathy, Clinical Activity Score at least 3, NOSPECS at least 4, under 3 months' duration. Diagnoses were made from clinical symptoms, serum measures (thyroxine and TRAb), thyroid ultrasound and orbital computed tomography. RNA transcripts provided the source from which TCR beta CDR3 regions were amplified. Carried out on the TCR CDR3, a first-round RT-PCR used the HTBI primer set. Using its own MiXCR run on the multiplex PCR reads, TCRdb lists one record per CDR3 protein. The data hold 50,000 to 60,000 distinct CDR3 sequences, with less than 50% observed a single time. The CDR3 covers 14 residues. Germline loops: CDR1 DFQATT, CDR2 SNEGSKA (reference sequence). The V and J ends lost 5 bases and 11 bases, in that order; junction bases with no gene match: 16.

The sample taken for sequencing was blood. This clonotype was sampled from a woman in her 30s with Graves' ophthalmopathy. The V call is TRBV20-1, the J call TRBJ2-5, with TRBD2 matching 8 bases. The CDR3 DNA reads as TGCAGTGCTCCGGGGGGGCTAGTGGGTGATACGCAGTACTTC. It yields the protein CSAPGGLVGDTQYF.